This record concerns one TCR beta chain sequence. The assay was immunoSEQ multiplex PCR, and TCRdb's table has in-frame clones only and misses some. Among some 410,000 clones listed, about 90% were seen once. Treatment reported: 15 to 20 received Ad26.COV2.S at low or high dose, single or two shots; several received placebo; per-sample allocation not given. The samples were gathered on day 63 after the first injection of vaccine or placebo. V shed 2 bases, J shed 3 bases, and the junction held 6 bases outside the gene matches. This CDR3 has 16 amino acids. Germline assignment: CDR1 SGHVS and CDR2 FQNEAQ. This entry belongs to a study of Ad26.COV2.S vaccination and SARS-CoV-2 variants.

This sequence joins TRBV7-8 and TRBJ1-4; 7 nucleotides match TRBD1. This TCR was recovered from a person aged 18 to 59 who received the Ad26.COV2.S COVID-19 vaccine or a placebo. The input for sequencing was peripheral blood, taken in a trial of Ad26.COV2.S vaccine versus placebo. CDR3 residues: CASSLSEGAANEKLFF. CDR3 bases: TGTGCCAGCAGCTTAAGCGAGGGGGCGGCTAATGAAAAACTGTTTTTT.